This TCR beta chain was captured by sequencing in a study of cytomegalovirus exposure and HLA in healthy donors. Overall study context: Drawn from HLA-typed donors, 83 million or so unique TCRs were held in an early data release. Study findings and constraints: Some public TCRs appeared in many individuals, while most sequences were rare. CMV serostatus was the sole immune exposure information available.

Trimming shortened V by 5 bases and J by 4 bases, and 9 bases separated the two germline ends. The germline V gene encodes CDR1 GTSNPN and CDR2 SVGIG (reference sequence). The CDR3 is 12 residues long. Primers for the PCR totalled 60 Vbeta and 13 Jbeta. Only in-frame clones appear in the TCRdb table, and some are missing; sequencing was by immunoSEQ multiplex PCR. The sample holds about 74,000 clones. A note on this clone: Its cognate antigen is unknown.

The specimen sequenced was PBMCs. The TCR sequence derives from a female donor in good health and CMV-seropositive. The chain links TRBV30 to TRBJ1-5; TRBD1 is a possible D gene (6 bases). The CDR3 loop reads CAWGQTNQPQHF. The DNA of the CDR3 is TGTGCCTGGGGACAGACTAATCAGCCCCAGCATTTT.